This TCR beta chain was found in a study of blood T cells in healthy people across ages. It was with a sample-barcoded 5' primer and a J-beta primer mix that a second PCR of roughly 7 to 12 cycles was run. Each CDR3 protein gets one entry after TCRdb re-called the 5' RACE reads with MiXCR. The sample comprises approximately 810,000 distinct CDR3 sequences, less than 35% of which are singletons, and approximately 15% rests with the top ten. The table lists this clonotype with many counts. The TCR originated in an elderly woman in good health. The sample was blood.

CDR3: CASSFRQGPTGELFF. For the CDR3, the DNA is TGTGCCAGCAGCTTTAGACAAGGGCCCACCGGGGAGCTGTTTTTT. The V gene is TRBV7-2, the J gene TRBJ2-2, with D unclear. The CDR3 extends over 15 amino acids. Germline V lookup: CDR1 SGHTA, CDR2 FQGNSA. Trimming stripped 3 bases from V and 4 bases from J, with 12 bases between.